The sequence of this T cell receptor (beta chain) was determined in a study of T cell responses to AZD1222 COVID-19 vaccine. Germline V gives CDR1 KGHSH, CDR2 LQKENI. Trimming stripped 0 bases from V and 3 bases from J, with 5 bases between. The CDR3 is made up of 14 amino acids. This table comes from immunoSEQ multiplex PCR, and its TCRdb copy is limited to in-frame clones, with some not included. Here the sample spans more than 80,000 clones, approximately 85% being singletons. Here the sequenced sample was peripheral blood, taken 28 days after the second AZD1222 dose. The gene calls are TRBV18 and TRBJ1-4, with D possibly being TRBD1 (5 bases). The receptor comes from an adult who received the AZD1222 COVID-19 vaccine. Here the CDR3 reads CASSPPTANEKLFF. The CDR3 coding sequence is TGTGCCAGCTCACCACCGACAGCTAATGAAAAACTGTTTTTT. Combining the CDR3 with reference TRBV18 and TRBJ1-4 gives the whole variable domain NAGVMQNPRHLVRRRGQEARLRCSPMKGHSHVYWYRQLPEEGLKFMVYLQKENIIDESGMPKERFSAEFPKEGPSILRIQQVVRGDSAAYFCASSPPTANEKLFFGSGTQLSVL.